This entry describes one T cell receptor beta chain. The antigen remains unidentified. The source of the sample is a study of Ad26.COV2.S vaccination and SARS-CoV-2 variants. The study, taken as a whole, reports: Analyses of TCR breadth and depth may have underestimated total T cell responses.

This table comes from immunoSEQ multiplex PCR, and its TCRdb copy is limited to in-frame clones, with some not included. This table holds around 350,000 clones, about 90% found once. Trimming removed 5 bases from V and 0 bases from J, with 7 bases in between. CDR3 length: 13 amino acids. Germline V gene sequence: CDR1 LGHDT, CDR2 YNNKEL (reference sequence). V usage is TRBV3-1 (or the pseudogene TRBV3-2) and J usage is TRBJ1-1, with D uncertain. The sequence was collected from a human donor who had recovered from COVID-19. Material: peripheral blood, obtained after recovery from COVID-19. CDR3 region: CASSSLLNTEAFF. In DNA, the CDR3 is TGTGCCAGCAGCTCGCTTTTGAACACTGAAGCTTTCTTT.